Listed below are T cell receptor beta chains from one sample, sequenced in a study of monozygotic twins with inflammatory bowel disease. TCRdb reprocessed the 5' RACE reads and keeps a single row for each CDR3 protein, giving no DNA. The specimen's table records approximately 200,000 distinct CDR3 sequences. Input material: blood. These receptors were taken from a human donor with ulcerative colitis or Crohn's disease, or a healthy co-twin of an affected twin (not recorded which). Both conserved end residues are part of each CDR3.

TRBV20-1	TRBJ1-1	CSARWDRGAEAFF
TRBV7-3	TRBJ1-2	CASSFGTGDGYTF
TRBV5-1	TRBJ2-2	CASSNRDRPNTGELFF
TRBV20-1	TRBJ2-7	CSASWGNSYEQYF
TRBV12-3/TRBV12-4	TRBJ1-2	CASSRGSGYTF
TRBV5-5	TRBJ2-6	CASGSSGWGANVLTF
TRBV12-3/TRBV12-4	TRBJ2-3	CASSSSSGGAMEYTQYF
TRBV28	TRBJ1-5	CASRNLGRDNQPQHF
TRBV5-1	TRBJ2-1	CASSSMVGLFNEQFF
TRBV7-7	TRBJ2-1	CASSLETFNEQFF
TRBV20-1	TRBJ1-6	CSARVGRLSSYNSPLHF
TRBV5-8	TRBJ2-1	CASRARGTGNEQFF
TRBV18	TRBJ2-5	CASSPSSGGSSGETQYF
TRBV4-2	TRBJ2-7	CASSQTFQATYEQYF
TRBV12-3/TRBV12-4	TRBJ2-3	CASSLAAGWGTDTQYF
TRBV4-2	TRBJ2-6	CASSREFSGANVLTF
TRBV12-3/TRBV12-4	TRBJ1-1	CASRIRGEAFF
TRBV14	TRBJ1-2	CASSQDRTQGYTF
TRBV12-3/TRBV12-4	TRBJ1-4	CASRPLRGSNEKLFF
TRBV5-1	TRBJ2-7	CASSLGNRGHYEQYF
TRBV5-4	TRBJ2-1	CASSLKRAGGDEQFF
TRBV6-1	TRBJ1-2	CASSEAGVYGYTF
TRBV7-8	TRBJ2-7	CASSQTEEQYF
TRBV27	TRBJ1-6	CASSLWAGFGSPLHF
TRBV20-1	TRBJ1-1	CSAPDSMNTEAFF
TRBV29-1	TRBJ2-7	CSVEDRKQNYEQYF
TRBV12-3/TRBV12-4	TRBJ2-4	CASSPGGSGGMNIQYF
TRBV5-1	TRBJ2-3	CASSLAGGRADTQYF
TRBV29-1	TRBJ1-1	CSAGGRTGGTEAFF
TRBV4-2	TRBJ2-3	CASSQALGSDTQYF
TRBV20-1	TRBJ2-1	CSARDLTEQFF
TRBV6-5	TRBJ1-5	CASSYSGQVDQPQHF
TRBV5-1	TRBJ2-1	CASSHGNEQFF
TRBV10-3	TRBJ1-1	CAIGGGQGRMNTEAFF
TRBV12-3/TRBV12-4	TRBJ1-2	CASSEQQEGYGYTF
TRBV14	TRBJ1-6	CASSQLQSSYNSPLHF
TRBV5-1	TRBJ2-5	CASSPLAEEETQYF
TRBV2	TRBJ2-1	CASSQNPSGGSNEQFF
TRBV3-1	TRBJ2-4	CASSHPRTSGVAKNIQYF
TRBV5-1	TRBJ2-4	CASSEGTAKNIQYF
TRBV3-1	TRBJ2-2	CASSPGLAGATGELFF
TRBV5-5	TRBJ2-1	CASSLYPSAYNEQFF
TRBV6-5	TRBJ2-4	CASSSTPYKINIQYF
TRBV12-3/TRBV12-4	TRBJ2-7	CASSRTSGTHEQYF
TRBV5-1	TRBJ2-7	CASSPASIQVEEQYF
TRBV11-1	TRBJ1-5	CASSPPIRSYGGSGQPQHF
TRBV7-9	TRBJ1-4	CASRVGNEKLFF
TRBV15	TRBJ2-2	CATSARTGKFPGELFF
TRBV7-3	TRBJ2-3	CASSWTGTSGSTDTQYF
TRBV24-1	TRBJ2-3	CATSDLGRGISTDTQYF
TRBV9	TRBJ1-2	CASSLDGSNYGYTF
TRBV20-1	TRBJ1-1	CSASSSANTEAFF
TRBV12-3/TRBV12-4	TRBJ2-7	CASTPSGTGYEQYF
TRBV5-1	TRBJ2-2	CASSFTGELFF
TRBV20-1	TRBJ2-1	CSARRQGAQDEQFF
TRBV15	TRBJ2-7	CATSTYKTSGPYEQYF
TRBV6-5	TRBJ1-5	CASSYSRGGQPQHF
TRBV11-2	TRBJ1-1	CASSPLTGKRPEAFF
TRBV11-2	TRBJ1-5	CASSVSGLNQPQHF